This TCR beta chain was sequenced in a study of OX40 agonist ivuxolimab in advanced cancers. Study conclusions and caveats: CD4+ and CD8+ blood T cells expanded clonally by week 6 at 0.1 to 3.0 mg/kg.

Germline CDR1 MNHNS, CDR2 SASEGT. The CDR3 runs to 13 residues. V was cut by 6 bases and J by 9 bases, with 17 bases left in between. Remarks on this clone: Its antigen is not known.

The repertoire was sequenced with immunoSEQ multiplex PCR; TCRdb's copy has only in-frame clones and lacks some. This table holds tens of thousands of clones, over 85% found once. The rearrangement links TRBV6-1 to TRBJ1-1, with a tentative D call TRBD1 (6 bases). The sequence was collected from an adult with an advanced solid tumor such as melanoma, head and neck, liver or kidney cancer. This sample comprised CD4+ or CD8+ T cells sorted from blood, obtained in a trial of the OX40 agonist ivuxolimab. Written as DNA, the CDR3 is TGTGCCAGCAGACAGGGTCTCCAGGTGAAAGCTTTCTTT. Its translation is CASRQGLQVKAFF.